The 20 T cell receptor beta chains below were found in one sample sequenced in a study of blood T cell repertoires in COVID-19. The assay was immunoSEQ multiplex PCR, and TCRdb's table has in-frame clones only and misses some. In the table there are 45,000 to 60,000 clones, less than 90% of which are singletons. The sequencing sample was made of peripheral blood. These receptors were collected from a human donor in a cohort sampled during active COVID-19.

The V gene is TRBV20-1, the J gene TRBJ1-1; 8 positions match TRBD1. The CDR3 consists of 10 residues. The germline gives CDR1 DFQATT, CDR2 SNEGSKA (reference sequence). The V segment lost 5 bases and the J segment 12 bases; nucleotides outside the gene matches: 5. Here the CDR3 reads CSASGTGTFF. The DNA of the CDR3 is TGCAGTGCTTCCGGGACAGGAACTTTCTTT.

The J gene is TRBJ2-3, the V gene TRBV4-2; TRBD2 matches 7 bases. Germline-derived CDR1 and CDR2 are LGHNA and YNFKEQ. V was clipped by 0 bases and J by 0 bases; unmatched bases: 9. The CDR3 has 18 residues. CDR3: CASSQDNRAGTSTDTQYF. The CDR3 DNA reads TGTGCCAGCAGCCAAGATAACAGAGCGGGAACTAGCACAGATACGCAGTATTTT.

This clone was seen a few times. In DNA form, the CDR3 reads TGTGCCAGCAGCTTGTCGGCCAGGAATCAGCCCCAGCATTTT. Residues: CASSLSARNQPQHF. The genes are TRBV5-6 and TRBJ1-5; no clear D gene. With 1 base removed from V and 4 bases from J, the gap between germline ends came to 9 bases. Germline CDR1 SGHDT, CDR2 YYEEEE. CDR3 length equals 14 residues.

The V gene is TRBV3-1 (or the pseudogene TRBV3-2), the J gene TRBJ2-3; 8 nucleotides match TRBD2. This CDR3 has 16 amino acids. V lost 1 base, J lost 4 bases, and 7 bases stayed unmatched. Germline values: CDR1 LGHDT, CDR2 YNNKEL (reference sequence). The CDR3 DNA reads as TGTGCCAGCAGCCAAGTAGCGGGGTGGTCGGCAGATACGCAGTATTTT. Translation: CASSQVAGWSADTQYF.

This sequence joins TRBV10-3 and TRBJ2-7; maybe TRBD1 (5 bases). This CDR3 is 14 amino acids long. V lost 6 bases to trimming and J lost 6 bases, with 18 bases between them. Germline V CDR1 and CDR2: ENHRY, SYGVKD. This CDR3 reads CAIRSEGVLREQYF. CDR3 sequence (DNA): TGTGCCATCAGGTCCGAAGGGGTCTTGCGCGAGCAGTACTTC.

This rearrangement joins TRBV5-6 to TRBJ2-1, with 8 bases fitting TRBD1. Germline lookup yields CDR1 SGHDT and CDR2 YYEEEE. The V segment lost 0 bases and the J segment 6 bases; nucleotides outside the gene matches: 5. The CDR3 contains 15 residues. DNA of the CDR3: TGTGCCAGCAGCTTGGGGACAGGGTTGGGCAATGAGCAGTTCTTC. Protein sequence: CASSLGTGLGNEQFF.

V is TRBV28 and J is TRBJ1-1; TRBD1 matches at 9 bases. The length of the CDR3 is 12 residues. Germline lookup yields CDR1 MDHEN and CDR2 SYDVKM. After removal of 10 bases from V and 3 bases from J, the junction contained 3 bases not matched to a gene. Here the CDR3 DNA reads TGTGCCATCGACAGGGGGTACACTGAAGCTTTCTTT. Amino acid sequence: CAIDRGYTEAFF.

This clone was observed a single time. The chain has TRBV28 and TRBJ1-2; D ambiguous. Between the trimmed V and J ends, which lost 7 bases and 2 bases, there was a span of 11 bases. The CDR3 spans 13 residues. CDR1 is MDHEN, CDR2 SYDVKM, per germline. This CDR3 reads CASKSGANYGYTF. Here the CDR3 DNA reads TGTGCCAGCAAGTCCGGTGCCAACTATGGCTACACCTTC.

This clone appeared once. The CDR3 coding sequence is TGCGCCAGCAGTCACCTAGGGACAGGGGCCTACGAGCAGTACTTC. This translates into CASSHLGTGAYEQYF. The rearrangement uses TRBV23-1 and TRBJ2-7, with 10 bases aligning to TRBD1. TRBV23-1 is given ORF status, its function remaining uncertain. The CDR3 consists of 15 residues. With 3 bases clipped from V and 2 bases from J, the junction kept 4 bases outside the gene matches.

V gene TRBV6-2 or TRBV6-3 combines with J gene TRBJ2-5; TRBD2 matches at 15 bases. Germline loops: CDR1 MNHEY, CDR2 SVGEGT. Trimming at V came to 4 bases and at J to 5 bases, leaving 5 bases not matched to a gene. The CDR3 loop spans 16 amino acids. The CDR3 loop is CASSWTSGGGRETQYF. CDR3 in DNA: TGTGCCAGCAGTTGGACTAGCGGGGGGGGCCGGGAGACCCAGTACTTC.

This chain's CDR3 is CASSWDSNSNQPQHF. The DNA of the CDR3 is TGTGCCAGCAGTTGGGACAGCAATAGCAATCAGCCCCAGCATTTT. This chain joins TRBV6-6 and TRBJ1-5; 7 nucleotides agree with TRBD1. The CDR3 is 15 residues long. Per germline, CDR1 MNHNY and CDR2 SVGAGI (reference sequence). After removal of 4 bases from V and 0 bases from J, the junction contained 3 bases not matched to a gene.

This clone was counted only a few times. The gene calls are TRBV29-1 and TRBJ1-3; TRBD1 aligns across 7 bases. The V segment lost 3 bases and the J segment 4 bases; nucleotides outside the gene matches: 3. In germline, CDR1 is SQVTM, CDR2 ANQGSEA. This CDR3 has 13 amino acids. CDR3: CSVDGDSGNTIYF. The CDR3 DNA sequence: TGCAGCGTTGATGGGGACAGCGGAAACACCATATATTTT.

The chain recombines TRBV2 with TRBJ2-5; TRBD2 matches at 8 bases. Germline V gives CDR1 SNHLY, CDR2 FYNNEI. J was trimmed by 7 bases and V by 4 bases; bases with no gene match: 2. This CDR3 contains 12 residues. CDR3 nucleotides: TGTGCCAGCAGTGTCCTAGCGGGGACCCAGTACTTC. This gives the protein CASSVLAGTQYF.

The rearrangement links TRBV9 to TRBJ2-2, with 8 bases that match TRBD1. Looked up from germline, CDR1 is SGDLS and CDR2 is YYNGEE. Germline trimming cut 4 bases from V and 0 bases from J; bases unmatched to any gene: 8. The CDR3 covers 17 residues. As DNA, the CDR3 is TGTGCCAGCAGCTCACGGACAGGGAGTTCGAACACCGGGGAGCTGTTTTTT. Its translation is CASSSRTGSSNTGELFF. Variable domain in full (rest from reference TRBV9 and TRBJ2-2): DSGVTQTPKHLITATGQRVTLRCSPRSGDLSVYWYQQSLDQGLQFLIQYYNGEERAKGNILERFSAQQFPDLHSELNLSSLELGDSALYFCASSSRTGSSNTGELFFGEGSRLTVL.

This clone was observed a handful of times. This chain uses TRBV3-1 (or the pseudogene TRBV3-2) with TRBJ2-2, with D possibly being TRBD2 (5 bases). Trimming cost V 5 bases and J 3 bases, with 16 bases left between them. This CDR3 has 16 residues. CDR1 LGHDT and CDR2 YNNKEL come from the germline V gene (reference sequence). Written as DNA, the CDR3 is TGTGCCAGCAGCTCCCGGACTTCGCCGTACACCGGGGAGCTGTTTTTT. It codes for CASSSRTSPYTGELFF.

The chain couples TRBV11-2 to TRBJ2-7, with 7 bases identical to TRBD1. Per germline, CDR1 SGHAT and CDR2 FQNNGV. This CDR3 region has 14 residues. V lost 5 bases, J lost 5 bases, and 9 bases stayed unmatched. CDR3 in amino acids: CASSLPTGVHEQYF. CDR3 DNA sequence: TGTGCCAGCAGCCTACCTACAGGGGTCCACGAGCAGTACTTC. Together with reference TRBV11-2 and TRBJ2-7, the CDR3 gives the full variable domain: EAGVAQSPRYKIIEKRQSVAFWCNPISGHATLYWYQQILGQGPKLLIQFQNNGVVDDSQLPKDRFSAERLKGVDSTLKIQPAKLEDSAVYLCASSLPTGVHEQYFGPGTRLTVT.

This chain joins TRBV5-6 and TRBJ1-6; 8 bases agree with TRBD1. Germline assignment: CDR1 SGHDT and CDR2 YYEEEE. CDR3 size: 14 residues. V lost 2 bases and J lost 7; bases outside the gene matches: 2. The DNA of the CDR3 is TGTGCCAGCAGCTTACAGGGGGGCAATTCACCCCTCCACTTT. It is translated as CASSLQGGNSPLHF. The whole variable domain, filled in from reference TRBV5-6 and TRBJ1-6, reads DAGVTQSPTHLIKTRGQQVTLRCSPKSGHDTVSWYQQALGQGPQFIFQYYEEEERQRGNFPDRFSGHQFPNYSSELNVNALLLGDSALYLCASSLQGGNSPLHFGNGTRLTVT.

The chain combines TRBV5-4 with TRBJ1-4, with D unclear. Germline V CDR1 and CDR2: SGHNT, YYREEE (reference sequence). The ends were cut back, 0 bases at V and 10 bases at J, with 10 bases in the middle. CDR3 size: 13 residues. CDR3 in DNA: TGTGCCAGCAGCTTGGGAAGTCCGGGAAAACTGTTTTTT. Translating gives CASSLGSPGKLFF.

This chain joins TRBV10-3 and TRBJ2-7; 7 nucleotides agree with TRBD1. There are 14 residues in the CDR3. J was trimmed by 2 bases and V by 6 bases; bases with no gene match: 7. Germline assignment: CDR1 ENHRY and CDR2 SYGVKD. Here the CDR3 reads CAIRSTGNPYEQYF. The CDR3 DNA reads TGTGCCATCAGATCGACAGGGAACCCCTACGAGCAGTACTTC.

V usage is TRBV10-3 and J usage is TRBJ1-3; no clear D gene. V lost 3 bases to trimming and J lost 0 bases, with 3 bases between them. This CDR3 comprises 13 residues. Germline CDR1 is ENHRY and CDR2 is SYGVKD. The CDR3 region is CAISDSSGNTIYF. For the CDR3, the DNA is TGTGCCATCAGTGACAGCTCTGGAAACACCATATATTTT.